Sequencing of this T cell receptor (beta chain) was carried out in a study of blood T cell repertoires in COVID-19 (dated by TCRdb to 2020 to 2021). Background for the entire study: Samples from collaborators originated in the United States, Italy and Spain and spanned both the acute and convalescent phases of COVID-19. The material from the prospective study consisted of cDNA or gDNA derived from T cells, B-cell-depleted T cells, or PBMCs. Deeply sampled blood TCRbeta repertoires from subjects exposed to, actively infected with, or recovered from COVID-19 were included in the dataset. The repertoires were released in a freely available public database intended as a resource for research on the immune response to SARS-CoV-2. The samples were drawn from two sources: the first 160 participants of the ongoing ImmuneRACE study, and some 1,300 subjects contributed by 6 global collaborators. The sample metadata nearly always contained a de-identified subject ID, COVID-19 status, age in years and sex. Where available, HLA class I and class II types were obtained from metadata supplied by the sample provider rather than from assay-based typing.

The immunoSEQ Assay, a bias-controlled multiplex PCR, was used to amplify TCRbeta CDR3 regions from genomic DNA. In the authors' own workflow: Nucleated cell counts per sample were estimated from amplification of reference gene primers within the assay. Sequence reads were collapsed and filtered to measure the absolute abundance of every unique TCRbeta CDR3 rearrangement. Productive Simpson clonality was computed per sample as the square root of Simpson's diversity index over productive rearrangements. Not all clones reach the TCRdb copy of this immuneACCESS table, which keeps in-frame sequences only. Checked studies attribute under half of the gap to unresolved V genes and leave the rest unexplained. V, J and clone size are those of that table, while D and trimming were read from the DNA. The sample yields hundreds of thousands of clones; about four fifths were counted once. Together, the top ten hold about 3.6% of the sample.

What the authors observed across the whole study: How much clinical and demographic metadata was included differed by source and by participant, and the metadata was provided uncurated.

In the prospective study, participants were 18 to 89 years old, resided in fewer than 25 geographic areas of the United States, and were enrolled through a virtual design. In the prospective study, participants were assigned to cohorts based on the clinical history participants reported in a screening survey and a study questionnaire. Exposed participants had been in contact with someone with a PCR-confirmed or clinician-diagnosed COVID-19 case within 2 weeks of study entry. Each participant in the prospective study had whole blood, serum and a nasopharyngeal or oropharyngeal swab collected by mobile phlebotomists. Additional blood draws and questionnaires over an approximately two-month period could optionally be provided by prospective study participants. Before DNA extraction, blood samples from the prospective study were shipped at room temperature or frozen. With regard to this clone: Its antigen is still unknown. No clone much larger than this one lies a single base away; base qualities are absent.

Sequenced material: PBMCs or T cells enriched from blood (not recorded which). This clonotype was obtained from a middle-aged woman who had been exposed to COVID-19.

The CDR3 loop reads CASSLKVGGTGNQETQYF. The DNA reads as follows: TGTGCCAGCAGCCTCAAGGTGGGGGGGACAGGGAACCAAGAGACCCAGTACTTC. The rearrangement combines TRBV7-2 with TRBJ2-5, with 9 bases matching TRBD1. The germline V gene yields SGHTA for CDR1 and FQGNSA for CDR2. The CDR3 runs 18 residues from the cysteine to the phenylalanine. The read is trimmed to its CDR3 DNA, 54 bases read in frame from base 1. The junction shows trimming of 5 bases on V and 0 bases on J, and the gene matches do not reach 13 bases of it.